A single count supports the clone carrying this T cell receptor beta chain. Antigen: not known. Per germline, CDR1 MNHEY and CDR2 SMNVEV (reference sequence). Trimming removed 0 bases at V and 10 bases at J, with 7 bases between. The CDR3 is made up of 13 amino acids. Here immunoSEQ multiplex PCR was the method, and the copy in TCRdb shows in-frame clones only, minus some. The sample holds 2 million to 2.5 million clones, about 95% seen once. The entry originates in a study of shared clonotypes between healthy human individuals. As for the study in general: Three plates were used per donor for CD4 naive, three for CD4 memory, two for CD8 naive and one for CD8 memory.

General study findings and limits: The study found roughly 5.3% of naive CD4 clonotypes shared across a few donors. Researchers found naive subsets generally carried larger estimated richness than memory subsets.

CD8 cells classed as naive were CD45RO-negative and positively selected for CCR7, excluding terminally differentiated effector memory CD45RA+ cells. The study enrolled healthy HIV-negative adults without recent acute infections or vaccinations as donors. This receptor was obtained from a young man in good health. The specimen was naive CD8+ T cells sorted from blood. V gene TRBV27 combines with J gene TRBJ1-6, with D unresolved. CDR3 in amino acids: CASSLSGLSPLHF. The CDR3, as DNA: TGTGCCAGCAGTTTATCTGGGCTATCACCCCTCCACTTT.